This T cell receptor (beta chain) came from a study of blood T cell repertoires in COVID-19. This clone has more than one count but fewer than ten. This CDR3 comprises 15 residues. With 3 bases clipped from V and 7 bases from J, the junction kept 11 bases outside the gene matches. The germline gives CDR1 KGHSH, CDR2 LQKENI. This table comes from immunoSEQ multiplex PCR, and its TCRdb copy is limited to in-frame clones, with some not included. The table shows about 140,000 clones, with approximately 87% occurring only once. The sequence derives from a woman between 50 and 59 years old with active or convalescent COVID-19. J is TRBJ1-2 and V is TRBV18; TRBD1 aligns across 7 bases. The sample taken for sequencing was peripheral blood. The chain's CDR3 is CASSPDRAALRGYTF. The CDR3 nucleotides are TGTGCCAGCTCACCTGACAGGGCTGCATTACGTGGCTACACCTTC.